Below, 20 T cell receptor beta chains from the same sample are listed, as sequenced in a study of Tregs in tolerant kidney transplant recipients. Clones were read by immunoSEQ multiplex PCR, and TCRdb kept only the in-frame ones, dropping some. The sample records tens of thousands of clones, about 90% being singletons. Material for sequencing was Tregs from blood. Source of these receptors: a human donor in good health.

V and J are TRBV9 and TRBJ1-1; D uncertain. This CDR3 has 14 amino acids. Trimming removed 4 bases at V and 1 base at J, with 11 bases between. Looked up from germline, CDR1 is SGDLS and CDR2 is YYNGEE. The chain's CDR3 is CASSPQGQNTEAFF. CDR3 nucleotide sequence: TGTGCCAGCAGCCCCCAAGGGCAGAACACTGAAGCTTTCTTT.

The V and J genes are TRBV18 and TRBJ2-1, with TRBD2 identical over 11 bases. The germline V gene has CDR1 KGHSH and CDR2 LQKENI. J gave up 4 bases and V 3 bases, and 8 bases lay outside the gene matches. This CDR3 region has 17 residues. The CDR3 DNA follows: TGTGCCAGCTCACCGTGGCCCGGGACTAGCGGATACAATGAGCAGTTCTTC. Translating it yields CASSPWPGTSGYNEQFF.

The rearrangement uses TRBV6-1 and TRBJ2-7; TRBD2 aligns across 7 bases. V lost 8 bases and J lost 4; bases outside the gene matches: 5. The CDR3 consists of 12 residues. Germline assignment: CDR1 MNHNS and CDR2 SASEGT. The CDR3: CASSTSRYEQYF. DNA of the CDR3: TGTGCCAGCTCGACTAGCCGGTACGAGCAGTACTTC.

For the CDR3, the DNA is TGTGCCAGCAGCCACCGCGGTAGGACAGGGGGGAATGAGCAGTTCTTC. This sequence encodes CASSHRGRTGGNEQFF. The rearrangement links TRBV4-2 to TRBJ2-1; 10 bases are shared with TRBD1. V shed 3 bases, J shed 7 bases, and the junction held 9 bases outside the gene matches. The CDR3 is 16 amino acids. From germline, CDR1 is LGHNA and CDR2 YNFKEQ.

The chain is built from TRBV19 and TRBJ2-6; TRBD2 is a possible D gene (7 bases). With 5 bases removed from V and 4 bases from J, the gap between germline ends came to 15 bases. The CDR3 length is 16 residues. Germline values: CDR1 LNHDA, CDR2 SQIVND (reference sequence). CDR3 DNA sequence: TGTGCCAGTAGTCCGTGGGGGGGGCCCGGGGCCAACGTCCTGACTTTC. Translation: CASSPWGGPGANVLTF.

The chain uses TRBV10-1 and TRBJ2-1; 10 bases match TRBD2. The length of the CDR3 is 19 residues. Losses at the gene ends were 3 bases for V and 7 bases for J; bases not matched to a gene: 18. CDR1 and CDR2 (germline): WNHNN, SYGVQD (reference sequence). DNA of the CDR3: TGCGCCAGCAGTGACCTCGGGACTAGCGCCCTCTTCGGAAAAAATGAGCAGTTCTTC. This gives the protein CASSDLGTSALFGKNEQFF.

Only one count was recorded for this clone. V and J are TRBV5-8 and TRBJ1-2, with 9 bases identical to TRBD1. Germline V gene lookup returns CDR1 SGHTS and CDR2 YDEGEE. V lost 4 bases and J lost 7; bases outside the gene matches: 5. The CDR3 consists of 13 residues. This CDR3 reads CASSRGTGSGYTF. CDR3 nucleotides: TGTGCCAGCAGCCGTGGGACAGGGAGTGGCTACACCTTC.

The chain is built from TRBV18 and TRBJ2-3; 11 bases are shared with TRBD1. CDR1 KGHSH and CDR2 LQKENI come from the germline V gene. CDR3 length: 15 amino acids. Trimming cost V 3 bases and J 7 bases; bases outside gene matches: 6. CDR3 region: CASSPGTGGRNTQYF. The DNA for the CDR3 is TGTGCCAGCTCACCGGGGACAGGGGGGCGAAATACGCAGTATTTT.

This chain connects TRBV19 to TRBJ1-5; D is uncertain. Germline V gives CDR1 LNHDA, CDR2 SQIVND (reference sequence). V was pared by 6 bases and J by 1 base, with 10 bases between. The CDR3 runs to 14 residues. The CDR3, as DNA: TGTGCCAGTAGGAGGGAGGCGAGCAATCAGCCCCAGCATTTT. Translation: CASRREASNQPQHF.

The chain couples TRBV11-3 to TRBJ2-5, with D tentatively TRBD1 (5 bases). CDR1 and CDR2 (germline): SGHNT, YENEEA. The CDR3 totals 14 residues. Deletions cut 3 bases from V and 2 bases from J, with 10 bases between. The CDR3 bases are TGTGCCAGCAGCTTGCGACAGATTCAAGAGACCCAGTACTTC. This sequence encodes CASSLRQIQETQYF. The full variable domain, rest sourced from reference TRBV11-3 and TRBJ2-5, is EAGVVQSPRYKIIEKKQPVAFWCNPISGHNTLYWYLQNLGQGPELLIRYENEEAVDDSQLPKDRFSAERLKGVDSTLKIQPAELGDSAVYLCASSLRQIQETQYFGPGTRLLVL.

This sequence joins TRBV7-9 and TRBJ1-1, with D perhaps TRBD1 (6 bases). The CDR3 is 14 amino acids. CDR1 is SEHNR, CDR2 FQNEAQ, per germline (reference sequence). Trimming took off 5 bases at V and 0 bases at J, with 10 bases between the two ends. The CDR3 here is CASSNRVMNTEAFF. CDR3 DNA sequence: TGTGCCAGCAGCAACAGGGTCATGAACACTGAAGCTTTCTTT.

This chain links TRBV27 with TRBJ1-2; D uncertain. The V end was cut by 5 bases, the J end by 2 bases, with 9 bases between. This CDR3 is built from 13 residues. CDR1 is MNHEY and CDR2 is SMNVEV in the germline V gene (reference sequence). This CDR3 reads CASSSLTNYGYTF. The CDR3 bases are TGTGCCAGCAGTAGTCTCACCAACTATGGCTACACCTTC.

The chain uses TRBV15 and TRBJ2-7; tentatively, D is TRBD2 (5 bases). V lost 0 bases and J 0 bases, leaving 9 bases between the germline ends. The CDR3 runs to 15 residues. Germline V gene sequence: CDR1 LNHNV, CDR2 YYDKDF (reference sequence). The CDR3 here is CATSRDMGSSYEQYF. Written as DNA, the CDR3 is TGTGCCACCAGCAGAGATATGGGGAGCTCCTACGAGCAGTACTTC.

The rearrangement joins TRBV2 to TRBJ2-1; 16 bases agree with TRBD2. CDR3 length equals 16 residues. Unmatched junction bases numbered 8, after V lost 7 bases and J lost 8 bases. The V gene's germline CDR1 is SNHLY and CDR2 FYNNEI. The CDR3 loop is CASTSGLAGGLHEQFF. DNA of the CDR3: TGTGCCAGCACTTCGGGACTAGCGGGGGGGTTGCATGAGCAGTTCTTC.

The chain couples TRBV11-2 to TRBJ2-2; no definite D call. This CDR3 is 17 amino acids long. V lost 1 base and J lost 6, with 18 bases in between. Germline V CDR1 and CDR2: SGHAT, FQNNGV. CDR3 residues: CASSLGRSRGKSGELFF. CDR3 bases: TGTGCCAGCAGCTTAGGGCGTTCGAGAGGAAAGTCCGGGGAGCTGTTTTTT. Drawing the rest from reference TRBV11-2 and TRBJ2-2, the complete variable domain is EAGVAQSPRYKIIEKRQSVAFWCNPISGHATLYWYQQILGQGPKLLIQFQNNGVVDDSQLPKDRFSAERLKGVDSTLKIQPAKLEDSAVYLCASSLGRSRGKSGELFFGEGSRLTVL.

The genes are TRBV4-2 and TRBJ2-2; no firm D call. Germline V gives CDR1 LGHNA, CDR2 YNFKEQ. The CDR3 covers 14 residues. Trimming took off 6 bases at V and 1 base at J, with 9 bases between the two ends. Here the CDR3 DNA reads TGTGCCAGCAGGCGCGACCTGAACACCGGGGAGCTGTTTTTT. This gives the protein CASRRDLNTGELFF.

This rearrangement joins TRBV2 to TRBJ1-1; D is uncertain. Germline CDR1 and CDR2: SNHLY and FYNNEI. The CDR3 is 17 amino acids. The V gene lost 8 bases and the J gene lost 0 bases, with 22 bases spanning the gap. The CDR3 spells CASALMGYTGMNTEAFF. Written as DNA, the CDR3 is TGTGCCAGCGCACTAATGGGGTATACGGGAATGAACACTGAAGCTTTCTTT.

This sequence joins TRBV11-3 and TRBJ2-1; D possibly corresponds to TRBD2 (6 bases). This CDR3 is 16 amino acids long. Trimming cost V 1 base and J 2 bases, with 12 bases left between them. Looked up from germline, CDR1 is SGHNT and CDR2 is YENEEA. The CDR3 reads CASSLAPGSAYNEQFF. The DNA of the CDR3 is TGTGCCAGCAGCTTAGCTCCCGGGAGTGCCTACAATGAGCAGTTCTTC.

The chain joins TRBV5-1 to TRBJ1-2; tentative D call: TRBD1 (5 bases). V was clipped by 4 bases and J by 1 base, with 11 bases between them. The CDR3 loop spans 14 amino acids. Germline V gene sequence: CDR1 SGHRS, CDR2 YFSETQ. The CDR3 sequence: CASSADILNYGYTF. CDR3 nucleotides: TGCGCCAGCAGCGCGGACATCCTTAACTATGGCTACACCTTC. Together with reference TRBV5-1 and TRBJ1-2, the CDR3 gives the full variable domain: KAGVTQTPRYLIKTRGQQVTLSCSPISGHRSVSWYQQTPGQGLQFLFEYFSETQRNKGNFPGRFSGRQFSNSRSEMNVSTLELGDSALYLCASSADILNYGYTFGSGTRLTVV.

The chain employs TRBV30 and TRBJ1-2; D is unclear. In germline, CDR1 is GTSNPN, CDR2 SVGIG (reference sequence). Trimming took off 1 base at V and 4 bases at J, with 13 bases between the two ends. CDR3 length: 14 residues. DNA of the CDR3: TGTGCCTGGAGTGCCCTCGGGATCGGCTATGGCTACACCTTC. Translated, it gives CAWSALGIGYGYTF.